Given below is one TCR beta chain in context. These data belong to a study of T-cell reconstitution after alpha-beta-depleted transplantation in children. The trim removed 6 bases at V and 3 bases at J, leaving 6 bases unmatched. CDR1 is LGHDT, CDR2 YNNKEL, per germline (reference sequence). The CDR3 has 15 residues. Researchers prepared the TCRbeta library using unique molecular identifiers, the study reports. One entry per CDR3 protein, called by TCRdb with MiXCR from the PCR reads. The data show 500,000 to 600,000 distinct CDR3 sequences, 32% seen once. The chain links TRBV3-1 to TRBJ2-7, with TRBD2 matching over 12 bases. The sequence came from a human donor who donated a stem cell graft to a child with aplastic anemia. The material was PBMCs from the stem cell graft donor, obtained from the stem cell graft. The DNA of the CDR3 is TGTGCCAGCAGTTCGACTAGCGGGGGACTCTACGAGCAGTACTTC. Translated: CASSSTSGGLYEQYF.